This T cell receptor beta chain was sequenced during a study of blood T cells in healthy people across ages. Study details: Every two T cells gave about one barcoded beta molecule via template switching. Study-level points and caveats: A roughly linear age-dependent decrease characterized TCR beta diversity per million T cells.

This clonotype was counted at least ten times. Its antigen is unidentified. Germline V lookup: CDR1 SQVTM, CDR2 ANQGSEA. CDR3 size: 13 residues. The V end lost 7 bases, the J end lost 4 bases, and 14 bases lay between the germline ends. The authors extracted at least 5 micrograms of total RNA per sample. The second PCR ran roughly 7 to 11 cycles with a sample-barcoded 5' primer and J-beta primers. Each of the samples gave a minimum of 3 million paired-end reads that contained CDR3. TCRdb re-analysed the 5' RACE reads in MiXCR, keeping a single row per CDR3 protein. Counted here are around 900,000 distinct CDR3 sequences, under 35% occurring once; the ten biggest clones make up roughly 17%.

The sequence derives from a woman of 80 years or more in good health. The chain couples TRBV29-1 to TRBJ2-1, with D possibly matching TRBD2 (5 bases). Specimen: blood. The CDR3, as DNA: TGCAGCGCCGCGAGATCGGGGTACAATGAGCAGTTCTTC. It codes for CSAARSGYNEQFF.